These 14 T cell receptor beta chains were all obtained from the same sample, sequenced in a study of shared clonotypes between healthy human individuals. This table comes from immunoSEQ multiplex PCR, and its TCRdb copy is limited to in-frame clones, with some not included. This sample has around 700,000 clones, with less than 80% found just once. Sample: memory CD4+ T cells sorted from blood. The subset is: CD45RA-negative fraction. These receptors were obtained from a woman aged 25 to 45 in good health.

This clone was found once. CDR3: CASSLDRRTDTQYF. The CDR3 nucleotides read TGTGCCAGCAGCTTGGACAGACGGACAGATACGCAGTATTTT. The rearrangement joins TRBV7-3 to TRBJ2-3, with a weak D call TRBD1 (6 bases). CDR3 length: 14 residues. Germline assignment: CDR1 SGHTA and CDR2 FQGTGA. With 3 bases removed from V and 3 bases from J, the gap between germline ends came to 10 bases. The complete variable domain, with remaining parts taken from reference TRBV7-3 and TRBJ2-3, reads GAGVSQTPSNKVTEKGKYVELRCDPISGHTALYWYRQSLGQGPEFLIYFQGTGAADDSGLPNDRFFAVRPEGSVSTLKIQRTERGDSAVYLCASSLDRRTDTQYFGPGTRLTVL.

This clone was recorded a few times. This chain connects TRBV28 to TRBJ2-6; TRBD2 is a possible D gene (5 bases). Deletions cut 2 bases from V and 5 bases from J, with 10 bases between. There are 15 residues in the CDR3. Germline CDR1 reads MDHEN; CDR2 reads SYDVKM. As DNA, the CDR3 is TGTGCCAGCAGTTTAGAGGGTTCCTGGGCCAACGTCCTGACTTTC. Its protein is CASSLEGSWANVLTF.

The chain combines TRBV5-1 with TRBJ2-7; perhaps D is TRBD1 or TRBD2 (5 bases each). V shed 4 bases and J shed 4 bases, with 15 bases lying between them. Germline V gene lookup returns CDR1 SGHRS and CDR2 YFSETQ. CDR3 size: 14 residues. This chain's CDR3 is CASSQRGRTYEQYF. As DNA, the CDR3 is TGCGCCAGCAGCCAGAGGGGTAGGACTTACGAGCAGTACTTC.

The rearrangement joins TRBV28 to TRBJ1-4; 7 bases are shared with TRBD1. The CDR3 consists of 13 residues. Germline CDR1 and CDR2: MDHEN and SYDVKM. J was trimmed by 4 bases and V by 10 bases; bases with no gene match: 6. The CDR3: CATTGTVNEKLFF. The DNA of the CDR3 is TGTGCCACCACCGGGACAGTTAATGAAAAACTGTTTTTT. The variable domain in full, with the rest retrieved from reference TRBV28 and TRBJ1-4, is DVKVTQSSRYLVKRTGEKVFLECVQDMDHENMFWYRQDPGLGLRLIYFSYDVKMKEKGDIPEGYSVSREKKERFSLILESASTNQTSMYLCATTGTVNEKLFFGSGTQLSVL.

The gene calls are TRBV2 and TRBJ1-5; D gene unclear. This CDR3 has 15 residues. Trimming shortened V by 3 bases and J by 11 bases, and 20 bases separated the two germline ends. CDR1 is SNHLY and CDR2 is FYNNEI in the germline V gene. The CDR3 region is CASSDRSTRARAQHF. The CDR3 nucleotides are TGTGCCAGCAGTGATCGCAGCACTCGGGCCCGGGCCCAGCATTTT.

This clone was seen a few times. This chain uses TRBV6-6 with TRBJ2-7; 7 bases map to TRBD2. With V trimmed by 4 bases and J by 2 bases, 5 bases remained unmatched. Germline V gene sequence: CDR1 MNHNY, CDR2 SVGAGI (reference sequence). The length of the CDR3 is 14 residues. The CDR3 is CASSSGLGTYEQYF. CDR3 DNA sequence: TGTGCCAGCAGTTCCGGACTAGGCACCTACGAGCAGTACTTC.

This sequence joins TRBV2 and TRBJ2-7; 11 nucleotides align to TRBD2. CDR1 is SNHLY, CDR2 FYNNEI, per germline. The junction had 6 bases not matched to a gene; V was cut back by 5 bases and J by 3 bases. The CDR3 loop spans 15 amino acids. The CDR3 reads CASSKGTSGVYEQYF. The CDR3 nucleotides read TGTGCCAGCAGTAAAGGGACTAGCGGCGTCTACGAGCAGTACTTC.

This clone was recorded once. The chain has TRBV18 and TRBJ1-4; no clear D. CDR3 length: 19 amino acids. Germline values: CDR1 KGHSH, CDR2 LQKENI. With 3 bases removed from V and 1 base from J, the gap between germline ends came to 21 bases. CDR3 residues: CASSPVSSVSAGTNEKLFF. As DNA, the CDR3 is TGTGCCAGCTCACCTGTCTCAAGCGTTTCGGCGGGAACTAATGAAAAACTGTTTTTT.

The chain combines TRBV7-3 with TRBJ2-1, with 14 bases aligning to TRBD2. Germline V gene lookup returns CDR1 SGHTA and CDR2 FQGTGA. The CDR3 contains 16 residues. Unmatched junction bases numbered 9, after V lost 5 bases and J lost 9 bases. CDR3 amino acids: CASSVTGTSGSAEQFF. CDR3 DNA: TGTGCCAGCAGCGTCACCGGGACTAGCGGGAGCGCTGAGCAGTTCTTC.

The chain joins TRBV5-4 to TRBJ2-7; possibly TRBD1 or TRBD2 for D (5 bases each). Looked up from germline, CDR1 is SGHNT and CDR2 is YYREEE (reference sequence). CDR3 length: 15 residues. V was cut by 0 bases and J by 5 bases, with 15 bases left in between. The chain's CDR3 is CASSLEPGRRNEQYF. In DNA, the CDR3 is TGTGCCAGCAGCTTGGAGCCGGGACGGAGGAACGAGCAGTACTTC.

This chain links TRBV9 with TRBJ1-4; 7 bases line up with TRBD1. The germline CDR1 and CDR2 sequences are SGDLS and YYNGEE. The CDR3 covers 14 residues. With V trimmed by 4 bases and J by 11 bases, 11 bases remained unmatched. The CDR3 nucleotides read TGTGCCAGCAGCAGAACAGGGGTCCGGGGGAAACTGTTTTTT. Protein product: CASSRTGVRGKLFF.

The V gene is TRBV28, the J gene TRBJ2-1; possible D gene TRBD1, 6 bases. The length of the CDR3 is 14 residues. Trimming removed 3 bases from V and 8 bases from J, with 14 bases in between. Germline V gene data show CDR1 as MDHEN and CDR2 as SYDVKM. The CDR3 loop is CASSLYRARDEQFF. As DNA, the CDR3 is TGTGCCAGCAGTTTGTACAGGGCCCGGGATGAGCAGTTCTTC.

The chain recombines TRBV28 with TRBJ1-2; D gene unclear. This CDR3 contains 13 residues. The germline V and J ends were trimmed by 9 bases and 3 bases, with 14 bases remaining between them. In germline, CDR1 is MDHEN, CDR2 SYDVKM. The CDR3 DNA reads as TGTGCCAGTCGTCCTCAGGTCGACTATGGCTACACCTTC. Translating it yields CASRPQVDYGYTF.

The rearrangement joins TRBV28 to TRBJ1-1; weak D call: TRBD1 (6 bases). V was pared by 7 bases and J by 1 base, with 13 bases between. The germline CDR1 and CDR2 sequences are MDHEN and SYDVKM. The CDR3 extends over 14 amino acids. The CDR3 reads CASNPGGRNTEAFF. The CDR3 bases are TGTGCCAGCAACCCCGGGGGGCGGAACACTGAAGCTTTCTTT.